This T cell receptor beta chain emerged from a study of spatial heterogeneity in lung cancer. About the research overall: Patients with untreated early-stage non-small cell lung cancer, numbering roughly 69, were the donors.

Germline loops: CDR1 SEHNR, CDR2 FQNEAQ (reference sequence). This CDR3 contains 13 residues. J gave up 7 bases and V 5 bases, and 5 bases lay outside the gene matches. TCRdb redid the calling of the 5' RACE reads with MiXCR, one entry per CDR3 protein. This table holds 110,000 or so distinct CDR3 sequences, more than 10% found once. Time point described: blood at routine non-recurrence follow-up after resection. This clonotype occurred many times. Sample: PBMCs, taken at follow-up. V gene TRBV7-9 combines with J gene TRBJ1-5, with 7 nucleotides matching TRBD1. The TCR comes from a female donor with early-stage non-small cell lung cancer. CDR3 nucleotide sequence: TGTGCCAGCAGCGGAACAGGGGAACAGCCCCAGCATTTT. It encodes CASSGTGEQPQHF.